This T cell receptor (beta chain) stems from a study of T-cell memory formation after mild COVID-19. TCRdb used MiXCR to reprocess the 5' RACE reads, holding one entry per CDR3 protein. The sample carries about 470,000 distinct CDR3 sequences, about 23% recorded once. This clonotype was counted a few times. There are 15 residues in the CDR3. V was cut by 2 bases and J by 2 bases, with 13 bases left in between. The TCR sequence derives from an adult woman who had mild COVID-19 (a few samples of this study predate the infection). Cell type and time point are not known. The sequencing input was PBMCs or a T cell subset sorted from them (not recorded which). The chain carries TRBV12-3 or TRBV12-4 and TRBJ2-7; D is unclear. Here the CDR3 DNA reads TGTGCCAGCAGTTTATGGGAAGTAAGCCCCTACGAGCAGTACTTC. Protein: CASSLWEVSPYEQYF.